One and the same sample provided the 7 T cell receptor beta chains below, sequenced in a study of TIL therapy for anti-PD-1-resistant metastatic lung cancer. The time point denotes: pre-treatment sample, taken before nivolumab and TIL therapy. The libraries were made with immunoSEQ v3. TCRdb's copy holds only in-frame clones and misses some; the assay was immunoSEQ multiplex PCR. The data show about 60,000 clones, roughly 84% seen once. Sequences were derived from blood, sampled at baseline. The receptors derive from a person aged 25 to 80 with non-small cell lung cancer.

The chain uses TRBV27 and TRBJ2-3; TRBD2 matches 7 bases. This CDR3 has 13 residues. The germline CDR1 and CDR2 sequences are MNHEY and SMNVEV (reference sequence). The V segment lost 3 bases and the J segment 4 bases; nucleotides outside the gene matches: 1. For the CDR3, the DNA is TGTGCCAGCAGTTTCCGGGAGGCAGATACGCAGTATTTT. Its translation is CASSFREADTQYF.

The chain links TRBV27 to TRBJ1-2; 7 bases map to TRBD1. The CDR3 length is 14 residues. V was clipped by 5 bases and J by 5 bases; unmatched bases: 8. The germline V gene has CDR1 MNHEY and CDR2 SMNVEV (reference sequence). DNA of the CDR3: TGTGCCAGCAGTCAACGCCGGGACAGATATGGCTACACCTTC. It translates to CASSQRRDRYGYTF.

V is TRBV10-1 and J is TRBJ1-1, with D hard to call. The CDR3 loop spans 16 amino acids. The V gene lost 6 bases and the J gene lost 1 base, with 18 bases spanning the gap. CDR1 and CDR2 from the germline V gene are WNHNN and SYGVQD (reference sequence). The DNA of the CDR3 is TGCGCCAGCAGCGCTGGGAAAGAGGGCCAGAACACTGAAGCTTTCTTT. Its protein product is CASSAGKEGQNTEAFF.

This clone was observed a handful of times. The chain employs TRBV7-9 and TRBJ1-6; possibly TRBD1 for D (5 bases). Deletions cut 5 bases from V and 0 bases from J, with 11 bases between. Germline V gene lookup returns CDR1 SEHNR and CDR2 FQNEAQ (reference sequence). CDR3 length: 16 residues. CDR3 amino acids: CASSGVQGSYNSPLHF. CDR3 coding DNA: TGTGCCAGCAGCGGGGTGCAGGGCTCCTATAATTCACCCCTCCACTTT.

J is TRBJ1-2 and V is TRBV5-1; D may be TRBD1 (5 bases). Trimming removed 0 bases from V and 10 bases from J, with 7 bases in between. The CDR3 sequence is 11 residues long. CDR1 and CDR2 (germline): SGHRS, YFSETQ. The CDR3 reads CASSLGGDYTF. The CDR3 DNA reads as TGCGCCAGCAGCTTGGGAGGGGACTACACCTTC.

The chain recombines TRBV28 with TRBJ1-5, with D possibly TRBD1 on 5 matching bases. V gave up 6 bases and J gave up 11 bases, with 20 bases separating them. The CDR3 is made up of 14 amino acids. Germline V CDR1 and CDR2: MDHEN, SYDVKM. In nucleotides, the CDR3 is TGTGCCAGCAGGAGTCCGGGGCCGCGGGGGGCCCAGCATTTT. As protein: CASRSPGPRGAQHF.

The chain is built from TRBV5-6 and TRBJ2-1; D not certain. V was shortened by 5 bases and J by 0 bases, with 6 bases between the two germline ends. The length of the CDR3 is 13 residues. CDR1 is SGHDT and CDR2 is YYEEEE in the germline V gene. The CDR3 DNA reads TGTGCCAGCAGGGGGTTCTCCTACAATGAGCAGTTCTTC. It yields the protein CASRGFSYNEQFF.